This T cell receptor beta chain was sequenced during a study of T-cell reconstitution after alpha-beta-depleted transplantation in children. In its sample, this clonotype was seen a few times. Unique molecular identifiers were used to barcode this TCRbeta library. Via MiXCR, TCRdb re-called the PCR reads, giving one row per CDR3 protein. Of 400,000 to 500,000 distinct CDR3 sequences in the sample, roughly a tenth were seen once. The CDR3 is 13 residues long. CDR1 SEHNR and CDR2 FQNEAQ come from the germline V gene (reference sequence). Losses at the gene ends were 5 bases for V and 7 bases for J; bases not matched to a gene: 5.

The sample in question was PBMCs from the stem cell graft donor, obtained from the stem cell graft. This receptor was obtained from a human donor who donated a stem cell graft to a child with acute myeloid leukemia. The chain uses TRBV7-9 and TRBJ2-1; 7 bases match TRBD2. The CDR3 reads CASSRSGNNEQFF. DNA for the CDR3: TGTGCCAGCAGCAGGAGCGGGAATAATGAGCAGTTCTTC.